A selection of T cell receptor beta chains follows, all from one sample in a study of T cells in Graves' hyperthyroidism and ophthalmopathy. TCRdb itself ran the multiplex PCR reads through MiXCR, one entry per CDR3 protein. This sample has 500,000 to 600,000 distinct CDR3 sequences, with approximately 15% found just once. Material: blood. The receptors stem from a woman younger than 30 with Graves' hyperthyroidism. Each CDR3 is given with its conserved first and last residue. A row's size may be missing; if present it is once, few, many or a size class.

clone_size: few
j_call: TRBJ2-3
v_call: TRBV6-1
cdr3_aa: CASSVQLQSTDTQYF

clone_size: many
j_call: TRBJ2-7
v_call: TRBV20-1
cdr3_aa: CSARDKAGELYEQYF

clone_size: .
j_call: TRBJ1-2
v_call: TRBV3-1
cdr3_aa: CASSQLIKGPHTF

clone_size: few
j_call: TRBJ2-5
v_call: TRBV7-9
cdr3_aa: CANSSRPLPETQYF

clone_size: .
j_call: TRBJ2-4
v_call: TRBV5-5
cdr3_aa: CASSPRGEMLAKNIQYF

clone_size: .
j_call: TRBJ2-5
v_call: TRBV7-9
cdr3_aa: CASSLGAGVGETQYF

clone_size: .
j_call: TRBJ2-4
v_call: TRBV7-9
cdr3_aa: CASSLTSLAKNIQYF

clone_size: many
j_call: TRBJ2-2
v_call: TRBV7-9
cdr3_aa: CASRNTRLAENTGELFF

clone_size: few
j_call: TRBJ2-7
v_call: TRBV27
cdr3_aa: CARGLAGPTSYEQYF

clone_size: .
j_call: TRBJ1-1
v_call: TRBV4-1
cdr3_aa: CASSSPTGKNTEAFF

clone_size: many
j_call: TRBJ1-1
v_call: TRBV18
cdr3_aa: CASSPPNLNTEAFF

clone_size: many
j_call: TRBJ2-7
v_call: TRBV6-1
cdr3_aa: CATNEQGNEQYF

clone_size: .
j_call: TRBJ2-2
v_call: TRBV19
cdr3_aa: CASSPIGTGTPDTGELFF